The entry below gives a single TCR beta chain sequence along with its context. This clone was detected a few times. Its cognate antigen has yet to be identified. Base qualities were left out, and no much larger clone turns up one base away. The immunoSEQ Assay, a bias-controlled multiplex PCR, was used to amplify TCRbeta CDR3 regions from genomic DNA. The authors' pipeline ran thus. The number of nucleated cells in each sample was estimated from the amplification of reference gene primers within the assay. Sequence reads were collapsed and filtered to measure the absolute abundance of every unique TCRbeta CDR3 rearrangement. Productive Simpson clonality was computed per sample as the square root of Simpson's diversity index over productive rearrangements. TCRdb holds this immuneACCESS table with in-frame rearrangements only. Some clones are missing; in checked studies, unresolved V genes explain under half, and the rest has no known cause. V, J and clone size are taken as reported in that table, and D and trimming were inferred from the DNA itself. The sample table holds 250,000 or so clones, of which about nine tenths were seen once. The top ten clones comprise over 3.5% of the sample.

This specimen belongs to a study of blood T cell repertoires in COVID-19 (dated by TCRdb to about 2020). Regarding the research as a whole: Samples from collaborators originated in the United States, Italy and Spain and spanned both the acute and convalescent phases of COVID-19. The prospective study material was composed of cDNA or gDNA derived from T cells, B-cell-depleted T cells, or PBMCs. Samples were obtained from the ongoing ImmuneRACE study (first 160 participants) and from 1,254 subjects provided by 6 global collaborators. A de-identified subject ID, COVID-19 status, age in years and sex were almost always included in the sample metadata. The repertoires were released in a freely available public database intended as a resource for research on the immune response to SARS-CoV-2. Subjects who had been exposed to COVID-19, were actively infected with it, or had recovered from it provided the deeply sampled blood TCRbeta repertoires that made up the dataset. Where available, HLA class I and class II types were taken from metadata supplied by the sample provider and were not determined by assay-based typing. The investigation overall reported the following: How much clinical and demographic metadata was included differed by source and by participant, and the metadata was provided uncurated.

Participants in the prospective study were aged roughly 18 to 100 years, lived in about two dozen United States geographic areas, and enrolled through a virtual design. In the prospective study, cohorts were assigned on the basis of participant-reported clinical history obtained from a screening survey and a study questionnaire. Mobile phlebotomists in the prospective study collected whole blood, serum and a nasopharyngeal or oropharyngeal swab from every participant. Prospective study participants could optionally give additional blood draws and questionnaires over an approximately two-month period. Blood samples from the prospective study were shipped frozen or at room temperature prior to DNA extraction. CDR1 and CDR2, per the germline V gene, are MGHRA and YSYEKL. The CDR3 sequence holds 13 residues, the cysteine and phenylalanine included. Solely the CDR3 DNA is kept, with 39 bases framed from the first base. Trimming costs V 4 bases and J 2 bases, and their ends lie 9 bases apart.

Sequencing was performed on PBMCs or T cells enriched from blood (not recorded which). The rearranged chain carries TRBV4-1 and TRBJ2-7, with TRBD1 perhaps the D gene, on 5 matching bases. This receptor was identified in a woman in her twenties or thirties with acute COVID-19. The CDR3 corresponds to CASSPGLTYEQYF. The sequenced DNA is TGCGCCAGCAGCCCAGGGCTGACCTACGAGCAGTACTTC.